This TCR beta chain originates from a study of identical twins. TCRdb re-called the 5' RACE reads with MiXCR, one entry per CDR3 protein. The data hold around 490,000 distinct CDR3 sequences, with roughly 15% observed a single time. Points from the study as a whole: Carriage of fewer insertions was seen in abundant cord blood beta clonotypes, whereas memory repertoires showed none.

A remark on this clonotype: Its cognate antigen is unknown.

V lost 5 bases, J lost 8 bases, and 15 bases lay in between. The CDR3 totals 13 residues. This same sample was also taken into another study, of yellow fever vaccine responses in identical twins.

Sequenced material: CD4+ T cells sorted from blood. This sequence originates from a woman between 18 and 30 years old in good health. The V gene is TRBV12-3 or TRBV12-4, the J gene TRBJ1-2; D remains unclear. CDR3 in DNA: TGTGCCAGCAGTCCGCCGGCCGGAGGAGGCTACACCTTC. Its protein product is CASSPPAGGGYTF.